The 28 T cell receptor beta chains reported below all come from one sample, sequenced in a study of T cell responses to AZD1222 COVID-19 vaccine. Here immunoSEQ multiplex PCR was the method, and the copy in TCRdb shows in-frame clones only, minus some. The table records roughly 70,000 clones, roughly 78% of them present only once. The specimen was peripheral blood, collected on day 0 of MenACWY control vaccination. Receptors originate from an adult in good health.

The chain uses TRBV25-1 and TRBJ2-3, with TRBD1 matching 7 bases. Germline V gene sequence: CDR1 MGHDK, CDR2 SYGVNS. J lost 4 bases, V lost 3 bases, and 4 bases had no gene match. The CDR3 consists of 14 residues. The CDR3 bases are TGTGCCAGCAGTGAGGCGCAGGGGGCAGATACGCAGTATTTT. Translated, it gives CASSEAQGADTQYF.

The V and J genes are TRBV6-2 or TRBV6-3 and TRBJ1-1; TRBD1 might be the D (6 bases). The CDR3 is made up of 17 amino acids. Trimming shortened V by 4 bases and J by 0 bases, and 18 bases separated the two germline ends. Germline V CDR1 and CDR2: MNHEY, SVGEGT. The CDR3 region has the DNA TGTGCCAGCAGTTTTAGGGGGGGCATTGGGATGAACACTGAAGCTTTCTTT. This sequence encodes CASSFRGGIGMNTEAFF.

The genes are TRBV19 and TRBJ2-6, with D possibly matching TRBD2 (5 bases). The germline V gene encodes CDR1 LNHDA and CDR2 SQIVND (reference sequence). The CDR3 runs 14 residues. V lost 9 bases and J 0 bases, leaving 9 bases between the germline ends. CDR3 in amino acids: CASTADSGANVLTF. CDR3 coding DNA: TGTGCCAGCACAGCGGACTCTGGGGCCAACGTCCTGACTTTC. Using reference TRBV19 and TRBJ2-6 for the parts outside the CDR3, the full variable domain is DGGITQSPKYLFRKEGQNVTLSCEQNLNHDAMYWYRQDPGQGLRLIYYSQIVNDFQKGDIAEGYSVSREKKESFPLTVTSAQKNPTAFYLCASTADSGANVLTFGAGSRLTVL.

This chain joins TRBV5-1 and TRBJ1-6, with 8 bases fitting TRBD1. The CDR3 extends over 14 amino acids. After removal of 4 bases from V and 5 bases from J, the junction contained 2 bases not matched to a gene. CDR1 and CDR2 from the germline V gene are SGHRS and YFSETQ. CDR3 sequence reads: CASSQGQDNSPLHF. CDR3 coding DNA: TGCGCCAGCAGCCAGGGACAGGATAATTCACCCCTCCACTTT.

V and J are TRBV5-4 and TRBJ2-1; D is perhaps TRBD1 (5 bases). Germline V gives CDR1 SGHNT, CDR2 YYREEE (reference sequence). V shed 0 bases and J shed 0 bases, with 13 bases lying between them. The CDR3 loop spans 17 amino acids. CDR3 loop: CASSLDQGPSSYNEQFF. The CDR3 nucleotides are TGTGCCAGCAGCTTGGACCAGGGTCCAAGCTCCTACAATGAGCAGTTCTTC. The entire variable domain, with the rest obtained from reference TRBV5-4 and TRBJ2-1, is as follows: ETGVTQSPTHLIKTRGQQVTLRCSSQSGHNTVSWYQQALGQGPQFIFQYYREEENGRGNFPPRFSGLQFPNYSSELNVNALELDDSALYLCASSLDQGPSSYNEQFFGPGTRLTVL.

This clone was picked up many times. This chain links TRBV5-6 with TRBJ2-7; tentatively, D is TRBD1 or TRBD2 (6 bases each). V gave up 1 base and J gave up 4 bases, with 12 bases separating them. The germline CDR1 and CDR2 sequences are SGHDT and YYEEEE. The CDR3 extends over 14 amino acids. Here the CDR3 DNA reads TGTGCCAGCAGCTTGTGGGGGGCCTTGTACGAGCAGTACTTC. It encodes CASSLWGALYEQYF. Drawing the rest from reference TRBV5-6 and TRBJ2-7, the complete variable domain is DAGVTQSPTHLIKTRGQQVTLRCSPKSGHDTVSWYQQALGQGPQFIFQYYEEEERQRGNFPDRFSGHQFPNYSSELNVNALLLGDSALYLCASSLWGALYEQYFGPGTRLTVT.

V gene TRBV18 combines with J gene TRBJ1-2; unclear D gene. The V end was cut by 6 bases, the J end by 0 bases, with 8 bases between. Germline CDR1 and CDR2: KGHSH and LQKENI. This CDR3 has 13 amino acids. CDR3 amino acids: CASSSDANYGYTF. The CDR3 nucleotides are TGTGCCAGCTCTTCGGATGCTAACTATGGCTACACCTTC.

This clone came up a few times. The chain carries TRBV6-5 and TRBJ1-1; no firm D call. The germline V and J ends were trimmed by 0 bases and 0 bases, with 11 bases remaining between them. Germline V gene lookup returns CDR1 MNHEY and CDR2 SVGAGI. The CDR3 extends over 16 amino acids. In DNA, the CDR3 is TGTGCCAGCAGTTACTCGGCTGCTACTTTGAACACTGAAGCTTTCTTT. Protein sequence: CASSYSAATLNTEAFF.

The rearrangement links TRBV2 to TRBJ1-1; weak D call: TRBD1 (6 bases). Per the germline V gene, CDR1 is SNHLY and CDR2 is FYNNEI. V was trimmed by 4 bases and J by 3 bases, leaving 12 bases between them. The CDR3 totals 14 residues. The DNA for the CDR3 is TGTGCCAGCAGTGGCGGGGGCAGGGACACTGAAGCTTTCTTT. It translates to CASSGGGRDTEAFF.

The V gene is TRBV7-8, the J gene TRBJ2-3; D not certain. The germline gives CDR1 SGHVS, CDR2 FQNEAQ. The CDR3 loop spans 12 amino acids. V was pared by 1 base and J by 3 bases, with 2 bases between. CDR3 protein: CASSLGTDTQYF. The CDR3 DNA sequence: TGTGCCAGCAGCTTAGGGACAGATACGCAGTATTTT. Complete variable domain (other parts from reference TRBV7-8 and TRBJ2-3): GAGVSQSPRYKVAKRGQDVALRCDPISGHVSLFWYQQALGQGPEFLTYFQNEAQLDKSGLPSDRFFAERPEGSVSTLKIQRTQQEDSAVYLCASSLGTDTQYFGPGTRLTVL.

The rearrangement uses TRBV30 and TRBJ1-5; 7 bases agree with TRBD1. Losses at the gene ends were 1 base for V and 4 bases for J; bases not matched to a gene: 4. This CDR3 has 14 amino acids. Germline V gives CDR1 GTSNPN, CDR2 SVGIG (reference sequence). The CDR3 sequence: CAWSGQGGNQPQHF. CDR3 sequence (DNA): TGTGCCTGGAGTGGACAGGGAGGGAATCAGCCCCAGCATTTT.

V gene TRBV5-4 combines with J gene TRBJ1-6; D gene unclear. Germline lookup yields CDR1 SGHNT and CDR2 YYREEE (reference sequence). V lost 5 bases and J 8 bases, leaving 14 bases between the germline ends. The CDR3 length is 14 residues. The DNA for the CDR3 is TGTGCCAGCAGACGGGCCGAAGATTATTCACCCCTCCACTTT. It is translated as CASRRAEDYSPLHF.

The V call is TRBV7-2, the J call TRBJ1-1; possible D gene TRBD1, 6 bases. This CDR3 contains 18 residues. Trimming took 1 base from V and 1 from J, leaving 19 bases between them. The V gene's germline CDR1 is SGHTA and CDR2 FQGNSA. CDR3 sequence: CASSLGWQGMGTNTEAFF. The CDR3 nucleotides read TGTGCCAGCAGCTTAGGATGGCAGGGGATGGGGACGAACACTGAAGCTTTCTTT.

CDR3 protein: CASSLVGARGETQYF. CDR3 sequence (DNA): TGTGCCAGCAGCCTCGTAGGGGCGAGGGGAGAGACCCAGTACTTC. The chain has TRBV9 and TRBJ2-5; D is tentatively TRBD1 or TRBD2 (5 bases each). V lost 4 bases and J 4 bases, leaving 17 bases between the germline ends. CDR1 and CDR2 (germline): SGDLS, YYNGEE. CDR3 length equals 15 residues. Full variable domain (remainder filled in from reference TRBV9 and TRBJ2-5): DSGVTQTPKHLITATGQRVTLRCSPRSGDLSVYWYQQSLDQGLQFLIQYYNGEERAKGNILERFSAQQFPDLHSELNLSSLELGDSALYFCASSLVGARGETQYFGPGTRLLVL.

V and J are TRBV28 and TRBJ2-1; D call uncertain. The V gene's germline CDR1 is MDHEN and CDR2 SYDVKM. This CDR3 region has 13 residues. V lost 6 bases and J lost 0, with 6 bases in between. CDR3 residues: CASSFSSYNEQFF. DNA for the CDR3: TGTGCCAGCAGCTTCAGCTCCTACAATGAGCAGTTCTTC.

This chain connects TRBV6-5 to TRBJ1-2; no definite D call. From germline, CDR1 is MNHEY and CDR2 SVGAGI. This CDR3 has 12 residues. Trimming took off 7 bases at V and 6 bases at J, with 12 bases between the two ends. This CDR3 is CASKVSDNGYTF. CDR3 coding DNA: TGTGCCAGCAAAGTATCAGATAATGGCTACACCTTC.

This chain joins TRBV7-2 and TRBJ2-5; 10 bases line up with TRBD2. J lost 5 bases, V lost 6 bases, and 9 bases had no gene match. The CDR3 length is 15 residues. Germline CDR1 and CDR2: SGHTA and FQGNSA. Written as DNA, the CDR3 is TGTGCCAGCAGTCCCGGGACTAGCGTCCCGGAGACCCAGTACTTC. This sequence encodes CASSPGTSVPETQYF.

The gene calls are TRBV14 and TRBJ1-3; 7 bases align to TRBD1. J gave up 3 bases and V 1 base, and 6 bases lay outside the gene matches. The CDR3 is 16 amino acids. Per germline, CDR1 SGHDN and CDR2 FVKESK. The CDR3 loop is CASSQVRQGDGNTIYF. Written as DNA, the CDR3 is TGTGCCAGCAGCCAAGTAAGACAGGGAGATGGAAACACCATATATTTT.

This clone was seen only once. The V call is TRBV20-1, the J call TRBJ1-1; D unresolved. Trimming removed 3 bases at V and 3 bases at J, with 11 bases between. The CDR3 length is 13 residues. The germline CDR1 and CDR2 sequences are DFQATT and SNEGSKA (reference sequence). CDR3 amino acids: CSASSGWDTEAFF. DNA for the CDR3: TGCAGTGCTAGTAGCGGGTGGGACACTGAAGCTTTCTTT.

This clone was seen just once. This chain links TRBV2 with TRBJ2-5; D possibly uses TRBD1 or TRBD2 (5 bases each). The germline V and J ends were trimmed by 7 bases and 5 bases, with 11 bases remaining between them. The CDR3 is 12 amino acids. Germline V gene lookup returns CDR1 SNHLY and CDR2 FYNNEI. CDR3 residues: CASTGRAETQYF. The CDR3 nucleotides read TGTGCCAGCACGGGGCGCGCCGAGACCCAGTACTTC.

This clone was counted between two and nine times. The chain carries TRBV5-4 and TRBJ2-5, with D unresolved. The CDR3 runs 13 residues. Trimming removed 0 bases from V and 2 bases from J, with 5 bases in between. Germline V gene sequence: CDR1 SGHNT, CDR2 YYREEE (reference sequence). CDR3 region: CASSLDNQETQYF. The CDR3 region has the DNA TGTGCCAGCAGCTTGGATAATCAAGAGACCCAGTACTTC.

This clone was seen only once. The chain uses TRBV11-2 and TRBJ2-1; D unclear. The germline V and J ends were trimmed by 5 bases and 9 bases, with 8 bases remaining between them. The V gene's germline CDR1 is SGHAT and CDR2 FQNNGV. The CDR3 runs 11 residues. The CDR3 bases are TGTGCCAGCAGCCTCCAGTTTGAGCAGTTCTTC. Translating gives CASSLQFEQFF.

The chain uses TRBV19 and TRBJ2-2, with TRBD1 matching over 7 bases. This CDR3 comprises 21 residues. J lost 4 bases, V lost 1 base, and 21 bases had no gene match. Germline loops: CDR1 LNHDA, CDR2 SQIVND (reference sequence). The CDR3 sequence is CASSIGRWGRGIGRPTGELFF. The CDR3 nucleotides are TGTGCCAGTAGTATAGGAAGGTGGGGCAGGGGGATTGGTCGACCCACCGGGGAGCTGTTTTTT. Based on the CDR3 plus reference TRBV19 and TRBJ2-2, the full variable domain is DGGITQSPKYLFRKEGQNVTLSCEQNLNHDAMYWYRQDPGQGLRLIYYSQIVNDFQKGDIAEGYSVSREKKESFPLTVTSAQKNPTAFYLCASSIGRWGRGIGRPTGELFFGEGSRLTVL.

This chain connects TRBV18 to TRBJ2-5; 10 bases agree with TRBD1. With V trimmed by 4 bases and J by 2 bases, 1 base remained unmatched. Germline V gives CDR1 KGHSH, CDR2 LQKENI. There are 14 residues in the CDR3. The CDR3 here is CASSRQGAQETQYF. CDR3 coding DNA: TGTGCCAGCTCACGACAGGGGGCGCAAGAGACCCAGTACTTC.

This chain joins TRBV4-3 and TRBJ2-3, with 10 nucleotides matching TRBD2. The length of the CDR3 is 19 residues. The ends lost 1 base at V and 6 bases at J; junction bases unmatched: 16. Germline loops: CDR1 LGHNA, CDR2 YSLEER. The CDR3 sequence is CASSQGLSSGGPRSDTQYF. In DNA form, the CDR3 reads TGCGCCAGCAGCCAAGGTCTCTCTAGCGGGGGCCCCAGGAGCGATACGCAGTATTTT.

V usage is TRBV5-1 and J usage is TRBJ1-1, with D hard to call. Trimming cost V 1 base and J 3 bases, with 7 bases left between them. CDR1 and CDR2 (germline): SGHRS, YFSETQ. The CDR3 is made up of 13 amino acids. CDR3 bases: TGCGCCAGCAGCTTGATGTGGGACACTGAAGCTTTCTTT. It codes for CASSLMWDTEAFF. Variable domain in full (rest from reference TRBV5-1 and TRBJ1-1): KAGVTQTPRYLIKTRGQQVTLSCSPISGHRSVSWYQQTPGQGLQFLFEYFSETQRNKGNFPGRFSGRQFSNSRSEMNVSTLELGDSALYLCASSLMWDTEAFFGQGTRLTVV.

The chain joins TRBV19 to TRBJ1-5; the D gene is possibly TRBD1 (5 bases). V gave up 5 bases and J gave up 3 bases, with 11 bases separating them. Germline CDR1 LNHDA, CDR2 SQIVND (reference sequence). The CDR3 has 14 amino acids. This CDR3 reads CASSGGFINQPQHF. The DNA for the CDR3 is TGTGCCAGTAGTGGGGGGTTTATCAATCAGCCCCAGCATTTT.

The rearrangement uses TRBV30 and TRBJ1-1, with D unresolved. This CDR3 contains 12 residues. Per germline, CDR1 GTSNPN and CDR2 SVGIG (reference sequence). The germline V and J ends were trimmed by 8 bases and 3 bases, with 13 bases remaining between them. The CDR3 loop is CALTSIHTEAFF. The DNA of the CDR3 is TGTGCCCTAACTTCAATACACACTGAAGCTTTCTTT.